This T cell receptor beta chain stems from a study of OX40 agonist ivuxolimab in advanced cancers. Study-level background: Patients achieving partial responses numbered three: one hepatocellular carcinoma case and two cutaneous melanoma cases.

Clones were read by immunoSEQ multiplex PCR, and TCRdb kept only the in-frame ones, dropping some. Found here are tens of thousands of clones, about 83% of them singletons; the top ten hold around 0.7%. Samples were taken at baseline and on day 1 of cycles 4 and 7. This CDR3 has 15 residues. From germline, CDR1 is SGHTA and CDR2 FQGNSA. V was clipped by 1 base and J by 2 bases; unmatched bases: 5. The rearrangement uses TRBV7-2 and TRBJ2-7; 7 bases are a match to TRBD2. The receptor was isolated from an adult with an advanced solid tumor such as melanoma, head and neck, liver or kidney cancer. This specimen consisted of CD4+ or CD8+ T cells sorted from blood, obtained in a trial of the OX40 agonist ivuxolimab. CDR3 in amino acids: CASSLGRLAAYEQYF. CDR3 coding DNA: TGTGCCAGCAGCTTAGGTCGTCTAGCGGCCTACGAGCAGTACTTC.